This TCR beta chain was profiled in a study of cytomegalovirus exposure and HLA in healthy donors. Whole-study findings and limits: Most CMV-associated TCR beta chains were later found to appear HLA-restricted.

As to this clone: What it recognizes is unknown.

The germline gives CDR1 SQVTM, CDR2 ANQGSEA. The CDR3 covers 11 residues. V was clipped by 2 bases and J by 11 bases, with 12 bases between them. Primers included in the PCR were 60 Vbeta and 13 Jbeta primers. The method was immunoSEQ multiplex PCR; TCRdb's version includes in-frame clones alone and lacks a portion of them. The sample has about 150,000 clones, 60% to 80% seen once. V is TRBV29-1 and J is TRBJ1-1; a weak D match, TRBD1 (5 bases). The specimen was PBMCs. The receptor was derived from a woman aged 25 to 39 in good health and CMV-seronegative. The CDR3 DNA follows: TGCAGCGTTGAACACCAGGGTCAGGCTTTCTTT. It encodes CSVEHQGQAFF. Full variable domain (missing parts from reference TRBV29-1 and TRBJ1-1): SAVISQKPSRDICQRGTSLTIQCQVDSQVTMMFWYRQQPGQSLTLIATANQGSEATYESGFVIDKFPISRPNLTFSTLTVSNMSPEDSSIYLCSVEHQGQAFFGQGTRLTVV.